In its sample, the clone carrying this T cell receptor beta chain was seen many times. The antigen is undetermined. Amplification of TCR beta CDR3 regions used RNA as the template. Carried out on the TCR CDR3, a first-round RT-PCR used the HTBI primer set. TCRdb re-derived calls from the multiplex PCR reads in MiXCR, one entry per CDR3 protein. Found here are roughly 240,000 distinct CDR3 sequences, approximately 25% of them singletons; the top ten hold about a third. These data originate in a study of T cells in Graves' hyperthyroidism and ophthalmopathy. Germline-derived CDR1 and CDR2 are KGHSH and LQKENI. The trim removed 3 bases at V and 2 bases at J, leaving 3 bases unmatched. CDR3 length: 14 amino acids. Study-level findings and limits: Blood shared most expanded thyroid clonotypes above 0.001.

The sequence derives from a woman aged 40 to 55 with Graves' ophthalmopathy. The material sequenced was blood. The genes are TRBV18 and TRBJ2-5, with 7 positions matching TRBD1. The CDR3 reads CASSPTDRQETQYF. The CDR3, as DNA: TGTGCCAGCTCACCGACGGACAGGCAAGAGACCCAGTACTTC.